Described below is a single TCR beta chain sequence and its context. Its antigen remains unknown. The PCR had 60 Vbeta and 13 Jbeta primers. Assay used: immunoSEQ multiplex PCR; TCRdb lists only in-frame clones, some missing. The sample lists over 80,000 clones; about four fifths were seen once. Germline V gene sequence: CDR1 MNHEY, CDR2 SVGAGI. The V segment lost 1 base and the J segment 6 bases; nucleotides outside the gene matches: 8. CDR3 length: 15 residues. This entry belongs to a study of cytomegalovirus exposure and HLA in healthy donors. Study results and limitations: Earlier analysis found most TCR beta V segments productive about 87% or about 30% of the time. After further analysis at a later stage, 16,951 TCR beta sequences were associated with HLA alleles at 0.05 false discovery rate. A later analysis reportedly identified an Asian-associated ancestry cluster as carrying fewer N-insertions than the approximately 730-donor mean.

The receptor was derived from a man in his thirties or forties in good health and CMV-seropositive. The chain is built from TRBV6-5 and TRBJ1-1; 7 nucleotides agree with TRBD1. Material: PBMCs. Here the CDR3 reads CASSYFRDSRSEAFF. The CDR3 DNA reads TGTGCCAGCAGTTACTTCCGGGACAGCAGATCTGAAGCTTTCTTT.